This T cell receptor beta chain was recorded in a study of cytomegalovirus exposure and HLA in healthy donors. Across the study: A later analysis reported the 130 or so validation repertoires used the same platform as the approximately 660 first-cohort repertoires.

The study's findings and limits: Under in vitro conditions, a few CMV-associated chains were confirmed as specific for CMV antigens.

This clone appeared a single time. Its antigen is unknown. This CDR3 contains 16 residues. Germline V CDR1 and CDR2: MNHNY, SVGAGI (reference sequence). The trim removed 4 bases at V and 1 base at J, leaving 6 bases unmatched. Measured with immunoSEQ multiplex PCR; TCRdb has only the in-frame clones, and not every one. The sample yields around 150,000 clones, 95% to 97% seen once. The sequence was obtained from a woman aged 18 to 35 in good health and CMV-seronegative. The chain has TRBV6-6 and TRBJ2-3; 9 bases are a match to TRBD2. Specimen: PBMCs. The CDR3: CASSSRGGRGTDTQYF. CDR3 in DNA: TGTGCCAGCAGTTCGCGGGGGGGCCGCGGCACAGATACGCAGTATTTT.